Following are 15 T cell receptor beta chains from one sample sequenced in a study of cytomegalovirus exposure and HLA in healthy donors. The PCR employed 60 Vbeta primers together with 13 Jbeta primers. Libraries were prepared by immunoSEQ multiplex PCR; TCRdb keeps only in-frame clonotypes and omits some of them. The sample consists of 150,000 to 200,000 clones, about 82% of them appearing once. Sequenced sample: PBMCs. The source is a woman under 40 in good health and CMV-seronegative.

This clone was detected a few times. V usage is TRBV30 and J usage is TRBJ1-2; the D gene is possibly TRBD1 (5 bases). The V and J ends lost 2 bases and 12 bases respectively, with 10 bases between them. This CDR3 comprises 10 residues. Germline V lookup: CDR1 GTSNPN, CDR2 SVGIG (reference sequence). CDR3 loop: CAWSKEGNTF. The CDR3 DNA is TGTGCCTGGAGTAAGGAGGGGAACACCTTC.

The chain joins TRBV5-1 to TRBJ1-1; no definite D call. Germline CDR1 reads SGHRS; CDR2 reads YFSETQ. The CDR3 is 15 residues long. V was cut by 4 bases and J by 6 bases, with 19 bases left in between. The CDR3 loop is CASSAAHHPGAEAFF. CDR3 DNA: TGCGCCAGCAGCGCCGCACATCATCCCGGGGCTGAAGCTTTCTTT. Looking up the rest from reference TRBV5-1 and TRBJ1-1 gives the full variable domain: KAGVTQTPRYLIKTRGQQVTLSCSPISGHRSVSWYQQTPGQGLQFLFEYFSETQRNKGNFPGRFSGRQFSNSRSEMNVSTLELGDSALYLCASSAAHHPGAEAFFGQGTRLTVV.

This chain links TRBV4-2 with TRBJ2-3; D is possibly TRBD2 (6 bases). The CDR3 has 18 amino acids. Trimming pared 4 bases from V and 0 bases from J, leaving 20 bases between. Germline values: CDR1 LGHNA, CDR2 YNFKEQ. CDR3 DNA: TGTGCCAGCAGCCTCGAGGGAAGATTGGCGGGGAGCACAGATACGCAGTATTTT. This translates into CASSLEGRLAGSTDTQYF.

V gene TRBV5-1 combines with J gene TRBJ2-7; a possible D gene is TRBD1 (6 bases). This CDR3 is 13 amino acids long. CDR1 and CDR2 (germline): SGHRS, YFSETQ. With 0 bases removed from V and 6 bases from J, the gap between germline ends came to 10 bases. The CDR3 sequence: CASSLGTEGEQYF. DNA for the CDR3: TGCGCCAGCAGCTTGGGGACAGAAGGCGAGCAGTACTTC.

V gene TRBV20-1 combines with J gene TRBJ2-7; D possibly corresponds to TRBD1 (5 bases). V dropped 7 bases and J dropped 6 bases, with 13 bases sitting between them. CDR1 DFQATT and CDR2 SNEGSKA come from the germline V gene (reference sequence). The CDR3 runs 11 residues. CDR3 DNA: TGCAGTGTCTACAGGTCTCTCGAGCAGTACTTC. It yields the protein CSVYRSLEQYF.

The J gene is TRBJ2-1, the V gene TRBV7-2, with D possibly being TRBD2 (6 bases). CDR1 is SGHTA, CDR2 FQGNSA, per germline. This CDR3 is built from 16 residues. Deletions cut 0 bases from V and 4 bases from J, with 13 bases between. The CDR3 is CASSLAVGRGYNEQFF. Written as DNA, the CDR3 is TGTGCCAGCAGCTTAGCGGTTGGTCGGGGGTACAATGAGCAGTTCTTC.

The rearrangement uses TRBV6-5 and TRBJ1-2; 12 bases are a match to TRBD1. Per germline, CDR1 MNHEY and CDR2 SVGAGI. The CDR3 is 14 amino acids. J was trimmed by 7 bases and V by 6 bases; bases with no gene match: 6. The CDR3 is CASSPGTGGVGYTF. The CDR3 coding sequence is TGTGCCAGCAGCCCCGGGACAGGGGGCGTTGGCTACACCTTC.

This chain uses TRBV6-1 with TRBJ2-3, with D perhaps TRBD2 (6 bases). V was shortened by 0 bases and J by 1 base, with 11 bases between the two germline ends. CDR1 is MNHNS, CDR2 SASEGT, per germline. This CDR3 comprises 16 residues. The CDR3 bases are TGTGCCAGCAGTGAAGCCGGGGGTTTGGGCACAGATACGCAGTATTTT. The encoded protein is CASSEAGGLGTDTQYF.

A few counts support this clone. A junction boundary mismatches the germline segment, possibly from a read error. The chain uses TRBV7-7 and TRBJ1-1; D gene unclear. This CDR3 is 13 amino acids long. Germline loops: CDR1 SSHAT, CDR2 FNYEAQ (reference sequence). In DNA, the CDR3 is TGTGCTAGCAGCCCGGGATTGGACACTGAAGCTTTCTTT. This encodes CASSPGLDTEAFF.

The chain is built from TRBV5-1 and TRBJ2-1; D possibly corresponds to TRBD1 (6 bases). The CDR3 runs to 17 residues. V lost 4 bases and J lost 5, with 22 bases in between. CDR1 is SGHRS and CDR2 is YFSETQ in the germline V gene. The CDR3 DNA reads as TGCGCCAGCAGCCCGTCCGTTACCACAGGGAGACACAATGAGCAGTTCTTC. This sequence encodes CASSPSVTTGRHNEQFF.

The genes are TRBV30 and TRBJ1-4; the D gene is possibly TRBD1 (5 bases). The V gene's germline CDR1 is GTSNPN and CDR2 SVGIG (reference sequence). This CDR3 has 14 amino acids. V was shortened by 7 bases and J by 2 bases, with 14 bases between the two germline ends. CDR3 sequence reads: CAYGRGATNEKLFF. CDR3 nucleotides: TGTGCCTATGGAAGGGGCGCTACTAATGAAAAACTGTTTTTT.

The chain links TRBV6-5 to TRBJ1-2; 9 bases line up with TRBD1. CDR1 and CDR2 (germline): MNHEY, SVGAGI. The CDR3 is 13 residues long. Trimming took 6 bases from V and 6 from J; bases not matched to a gene: 5. DNA of the CDR3: TGTGCCAGCAGCCCCAGGGACAGGGATGGCTACACCTTC. Its translation: CASSPRDRDGYTF.

The chain uses TRBV4-3 and TRBJ1-1; TRBD1 matches 8 bases. The trim removed 4 bases at V and 1 base at J, leaving 11 bases unmatched. This CDR3 is 17 amino acids long. Germline values: CDR1 LGHNA, CDR2 YSLEER. CDR3 sequence reads: CASSLSLGQGANTEAFF. Written as DNA, the CDR3 is TGCGCCAGCAGCCTCAGCCTCGGACAGGGAGCGAACACTGAAGCTTTCTTT.

The gene calls are TRBV6-5 and TRBJ1-1; 7 nucleotides line up with TRBD1. CDR3 size: 14 residues. Losses at the gene ends were 7 bases for V and 3 bases for J; bases not matched to a gene: 8. Germline V gene data show CDR1 as MNHEY and CDR2 as SVGAGI. CDR3 amino acids: CASIGGWGYTEAFF. Written as DNA, the CDR3 is TGTGCCAGCATAGGGGGCTGGGGGTACACTGAAGCTTTCTTT.

The chain joins TRBV29-1 to TRBJ2-7; maybe TRBD1 (6 bases). This CDR3 comprises 12 residues. The ends were cut back, 3 bases at V and 3 bases at J, with 9 bases in the middle. Germline-derived CDR1 and CDR2 are SQVTM and ANQGSEA. The CDR3 DNA is TGCAGCGTTGAGGACAGAAGCTACGAGCAGTACTTC. Encoded protein: CSVEDRSYEQYF.